The rows below give T cell receptor beta chains drawn from one sample of a study of T cell repertoires in cytomegalovirus infection. TCRdb re-called the reads through MiXCR, storing one row per CDR3 protein. The data hold 510,000 or so distinct CDR3 sequences, with about 30% observed a single time. The source material was PBMCs. The source of these receptors is a human donor in good health (CMV status not recorded). Some clones in this sample may be carry-over from other donors' samples. Each CDR3 is given with its conserved first and last residue. Fields, in order: D gene, V gene, clone size, J gene, CDR3 DNA, CDR3 protein. A D gene is named only where the DNA matches it firmly. Some rows mark clone size as missing; the rest say once, few, many or name a class of expanded clone.

D gene: -
V gene: TRBV7-2
clone size: many
J gene: TRBJ2-3
CDR3 DNA: TGTGCCAGCAGCCGTGGACCACCAACTAGCACAGATACGCAGTATTTT
CDR3 protein: CASSRGPPTSTDTQYF

D gene: TRBD1
V gene: TRBV6-2/TRBV6-3
clone size: once
J gene: TRBJ1-1
CDR3 DNA: TGTGCCAGCACCAGACAAGGACAGGGAGGCACTGAAGCTTTCTTT
CDR3 protein: CASTRQGQGGTEAFF

D gene: -
V gene: TRBV12-3/TRBV12-4
clone size: few
J gene: TRBJ1-1
CDR3 DNA: TGTGCCAGCTCCTTAGGGGGGTGGGGAGCTTTCTTT
CDR3 protein: CASSLGGWGAFF

D gene: TRBD2
V gene: TRBV12-3/TRBV12-4
clone size: -
J gene: TRBJ2-5
CDR3 DNA: TGTGCCAGCAGTTTACAACTAGCGGGAGTCTCACAAGAGACCCAGTACTTC
CDR3 protein: CASSLQLAGVSQETQYF

D gene: -
V gene: TRBV28
clone size: few
J gene: TRBJ1-2
CDR3 DNA: TGTGCCATCACTCGCACAGGTTTCGGCTATGGCTACACCTTC
CDR3 protein: CAITRTGFGYGYTF

D gene: -
V gene: TRBV30
clone size: -
J gene: TRBJ2-7
CDR3 DNA: TGTGCCTGGAGCTTTAAAACTTCTCTCGAGCAGTACTTC
CDR3 protein: CAWSFKTSLEQYF

D gene: -
V gene: TRBV7-6
clone size: many
J gene: TRBJ2-1
CDR3 DNA: TGTGCCAGCAGCCCACTATCGGGATACAATGAGCAGTTCTTC
CDR3 protein: CASSPLSGYNEQFF

D gene: -
V gene: TRBV24-1
clone size: -
J gene: TRBJ1-5
CDR3 DNA: TGTGCCACCAGTGACCGCGGGACGGTCAATCAGCCCCAGCATTTT
CDR3 protein: CATSDRGTVNQPQHF

D gene: TRBD2
V gene: TRBV28
clone size: -
J gene: TRBJ2-1
CDR3 DNA: TGTGCCAGCAGTACTAGCGGGAGGAGAGCTGAGCAGTTCTTC
CDR3 protein: CASSTSGRRAEQFF

D gene: TRBD1
V gene: TRBV7-3
clone size: -
J gene: TRBJ1-4
CDR3 DNA: TGTGCCAGCAGCTCAGGGGGCGCGTCTGAAAAACTGTTTTTT
CDR3 protein: CASSSGGASEKLFF

D gene: -
V gene: TRBV7-8
clone size: -
J gene: TRBJ2-1
CDR3 DNA: TGTGCCAGCAGCTTAGGATGGGATGAGCAGTTCTTC
CDR3 protein: CASSLGWDEQFF

D gene: -
V gene: TRBV12-3/TRBV12-4
clone size: -
J gene: TRBJ1-1
CDR3 DNA: TGTGCCAGCCTTAGGTATCCTGACAGGTTTTACATGAACACTGAAGCTTTCTTT
CDR3 protein: CASLRYPDRFYMNTEAFF

D gene: -
V gene: TRBV7-2
clone size: many
J gene: TRBJ1-2
CDR3 DNA: TGTGCCAGCAGCTTAGGCGTTAGACAGGTCGTCGATGGCTACACCTTC
CDR3 protein: CASSLGVRQVVDGYTF

D gene: -
V gene: TRBV20-1
clone size: few
J gene: TRBJ2-2
CDR3 DNA: TGCAGTGCAACAGATGTGCCTAGCATGACCGGGGAGCTGTTTTTT
CDR3 protein: CSATDVPSMTGELFF

D gene: -
V gene: TRBV5-1
clone size: -
J gene: TRBJ2-3
CDR3 DNA: TGCGCCAGCAGCTTGTTGGCTAGCGATACTAGCACAGATACGCAGTATTTT
CDR3 protein: CASSLLASDTSTDTQYF

D gene: TRBD1
V gene: TRBV12-3/TRBV12-4
clone size: -
J gene: TRBJ1-2
CDR3 DNA: TGTGCCAGCAGTCCGGACAGGGGGCAGGAAGGCTACACCTTC
CDR3 protein: CASSPDRGQEGYTF

D gene: -
V gene: TRBV28
clone size: -
J gene: TRBJ2-1
CDR3 DNA: TGTGCCAGCAGTTACCCCTCTTCGCGGGACGCCCTTTTGTCCTACAATGAGCAGTTCTTC
CDR3 protein: CASSYPSSRDALLSYNEQFF

D gene: -
V gene: TRBV12-3/TRBV12-4
clone size: -
J gene: TRBJ2-3
CDR3 DNA: TGTGCCAGCGGTCCTACTGGCACAGATACGCAGTATTTT
CDR3 protein: CASGPTGTDTQYF

D gene: TRBD1
V gene: TRBV24-1
clone size: few
J gene: TRBJ2-2
CDR3 DNA: TGTGCCACCAGTGACCCGGGACAGGGCGGCACCGGGGAGCTGTTTTTT
CDR3 protein: CATSDPGQGGTGELFF

D gene: -
V gene: TRBV10-3
clone size: many
J gene: TRBJ1-1
CDR3 DNA: TGTGCCATCTCGTCACAGGGACCGAACACTGAAGCTTTCTTT
CDR3 protein: CAISSQGPNTEAFF

D gene: TRBD1
V gene: TRBV28
clone size: many
J gene: TRBJ2-6
CDR3 DNA: TGTGCCAGCAGTTCACCGGGACAGGCCTCTGGGGCCAACGTCCTGACTTTC
CDR3 protein: CASSSPGQASGANVLTF

D gene: -
V gene: TRBV7-9
clone size: few
J gene: TRBJ2-1
CDR3 DNA: TGTGCCAGCAGCTTATCTTGGGCGGCGGGCCCTGAATACAATGAGCAGTTCTTC
CDR3 protein: CASSLSWAAGPEYNEQFF

D gene: -
V gene: TRBV7-4
clone size: -
J gene: TRBJ1-5
CDR3 DNA: TGTGCCAGCAGCACCGGCGGGGGGGTGGTTCAGCCCCAGCATTTT
CDR3 protein: CASSTGGGVVQPQHF

D gene: TRBD1
V gene: TRBV7-2
clone size: many
J gene: TRBJ2-5
CDR3 DNA: TGTGCCAGCAGCTTAAATAGACAGGGTGATGGAGAGACCCAGTACTTC
CDR3 protein: CASSLNRQGDGETQYF

D gene: TRBD2
V gene: TRBV10-3
clone size: -
J gene: TRBJ2-3
CDR3 DNA: TGTGCCATCAGTGAGAAGAGCGGGAGTGTCACTGGCACAGATACGCAGTATTTT
CDR3 protein: CAISEKSGSVTGTDTQYF

D gene: TRBD2
V gene: TRBV12-3/TRBV12-4
clone size: -
J gene: TRBJ2-3
CDR3 DNA: TGTGCCAGCAGATCCCTAGCGGGAGGTCTCACAGATACGCAGTATTTT
CDR3 protein: CASRSLAGGLTDTQYF

D gene: TRBD2
V gene: TRBV29-1
clone size: -
J gene: TRBJ2-2
CDR3 DNA: TGCAGCGTTGTCGGGCCGGGACTAGTAAACACCGGGGAGCTGTTTTTT
CDR3 protein: CSVVGPGLVNTGELFF

D gene: -
V gene: TRBV12-3/TRBV12-4
clone size: few
J gene: TRBJ1-1
CDR3 DNA: TGTGCCAGCAGTAGGGCTTCGGGGACTGAAGCTTTCTTT
CDR3 protein: CASSRASGTEAFF

D gene: -
V gene: TRBV6-1
clone size: -
J gene: TRBJ2-1
CDR3 DNA: TGTGCCAGCAGGCCCCCAGGGGGGGAGGGCAATGAGCAGTTCTTC
CDR3 protein: CASRPPGGEGNEQFF

D gene: -
V gene: TRBV14
clone size: once
J gene: TRBJ2-3
CDR3 DNA: TGTGCCAGCAGCCTAGACTGGCTAGAAACAGATACGCAGTATTTT
CDR3 protein: CASSLDWLETDTQYF

D gene: TRBD1
V gene: TRBV29-1
clone size: -
J gene: TRBJ2-7
CDR3 DNA: TGCAGCGTTGAAAGATTCCAGGACAGGGTGAATCGCGAGCAGTACTTC
CDR3 protein: CSVERFQDRVNREQYF

D gene: TRBD2
V gene: TRBV6-8
clone size: -
J gene: TRBJ2-3
CDR3 DNA: TGTGCCAGCCCTTCTTCTAGCGGGAGTACAGATACGCAGTATTTT
CDR3 protein: CASPSSSGSTDTQYF

D gene: TRBD2
V gene: TRBV28
clone size: few
J gene: TRBJ2-2
CDR3 DNA: TGTGCCAGCAGTTTAGCGGGAGGGCCCGTCGGGGAGCTGTTTTTT
CDR3 protein: CASSLAGGPVGELFF

D gene: -
V gene: TRBV28
clone size: -
J gene: TRBJ1-4
CDR3 DNA: TGTGCCAGCTGTTTACGGCGGGCACGGAACAATGAAAAACTGTTTTTT
CDR3 protein: CASCLRRARNNEKLFF

D gene: -
V gene: TRBV20-1
clone size: few
J gene: TRBJ1-5
CDR3 DNA: TGCAGTGCTAGAGCCGGGGGCCAAACTCCACGCAATCAGCCCCAGCATTTT
CDR3 protein: CSARAGGQTPRNQPQHF

D gene: -
V gene: TRBV9
clone size: -
J gene: TRBJ2-1
CDR3 DNA: TGTGCCAGCAGCCCCGGACCGAGCCGGACAGATGAGCAGTTCTTC
CDR3 protein: CASSPGPSRTDEQFF

D gene: -
V gene: TRBV6-6
clone size: once
J gene: TRBJ1-1
CDR3 DNA: TGTGCCAGCAGTTACGCTCAGGGATACTCCATGAACACTGAAGCTTTCTTT
CDR3 protein: CASSYAQGYSMNTEAFF

D gene: -
V gene: TRBV19
clone size: many
J gene: TRBJ1-3
CDR3 DNA: TGTGCCAGTAGTTTAATCGGAAACACCATATATTTT
CDR3 protein: CASSLIGNTIYF

D gene: TRBD1
V gene: TRBV7-2
clone size: -
J gene: TRBJ1-5
CDR3 DNA: TGTGCCAGCAGCTCGACAGGGGCTCTCAATCAGCCCCAGCATTTT
CDR3 protein: CASSSTGALNQPQHF

D gene: -
V gene: TRBV7-8
clone size: many
J gene: TRBJ2-2
CDR3 DNA: TGTGCCAGCAGCTTTCGGCTAGCCGGCGGGGAGCTGTTTTTT
CDR3 protein: CASSFRLAGGELFF

D gene: -
V gene: TRBV4-3
clone size: many
J gene: TRBJ2-3
CDR3 DNA: TGCGCCAGCAGCCAAGCATGGGCGAGCACAGATACGCAGTATTTT
CDR3 protein: CASSQAWASTDTQYF

D gene: -
V gene: TRBV19
clone size: -
J gene: TRBJ1-5
CDR3 DNA: TGTGCCAGTAGTATGCCCCTCGACGGCCCGAATCAGCCCCAGCATTTT
CDR3 protein: CASSMPLDGPNQPQHF

D gene: TRBD2
V gene: TRBV24-1
clone size: few
J gene: TRBJ2-1
CDR3 DNA: TGTGCCACCAGTGATCCGGGGGGGGGTACCACCTACAATGAGCAGTTCTTC
CDR3 protein: CATSDPGGGTTYNEQFF